This T cell receptor beta chain appears in the sequencing data of a study of blood T cells in healthy people across ages. Study-wide results and limits: Percentage of naive T cells showed a strong correlation with TCR beta diversity. CMV status of donors was not determined, possibly confounding expanded clonotype changes.

V was cut by 0 bases and J by 2 bases, with 12 bases left in between. The CDR3 consists of 16 residues. CDR1 and CDR2 from the germline V gene are LGHNA and YSLEER. A remark on this clonotype: Antigen specificity is unknown.

The use of a sample-barcoded 5' primer and a J-beta primer mix characterized a second PCR of roughly 7 to 12 cycles. Researchers report that a template-switch adaptor with 12 random nucleotides tagged each cDNA molecule. TCRdb reanalysed the 5' RACE reads using MiXCR and keeps one entry per CDR3 protein. This table has 1.8 million or so distinct CDR3 sequences, roughly 43% appearing once. What was sequenced was blood. This sequence originates from a human donor in good health. V and J are TRBV4-3 and TRBJ2-3; either TRBD1 or TRBD2 may supply D (6 bases each). The CDR3 protein is CASSQEFGGYTDTQYF. For the CDR3, the DNA is TGCGCCAGCAGCCAAGAGTTCGGGGGCTACACAGATACGCAGTATTTT.